The 2 T cell receptor beta chains below were found in one sample sequenced in a study of shared clonotypes between healthy human individuals. Libraries were prepared by immunoSEQ multiplex PCR; TCRdb keeps only in-frame clonotypes and omits some of them. Among 450,000 to 500,000 clones listed, approximately 81% were seen once. The sequencing sample was made of PBMCs. Receptor source: a woman in her thirties or forties in good health. Some clones in this sample may be carry-over from other donors' samples.

This clone was detected only once. Here the CDR3 reads CASSPVGAQINTGELFF. CDR3 nucleotides: TGTGCCAGCTCACCAGTAGGGGCCCAAATAAACACCGGGGAGCTGTTTTTT. The V call is TRBV18, the J call TRBJ2-2; tentative D call: TRBD1 (5 bases). The CDR3 consists of 17 residues. Between the trimmed V and J ends, which lost 2 bases and 2 bases, there was a span of 15 bases. Germline assignment: CDR1 KGHSH and CDR2 LQKENI.

About this clone itself: The likely explanation is a read error, given a far larger clone one base away. The chain links TRBV7-3 to TRBJ2-3; D is undetermined. Trimming shortened V by 3 bases and J by 2 bases, and 12 bases separated the two germline ends. This CDR3 comprises 15 residues. CDR1 and CDR2 (germline): SGHTA, FQGTGA. The CDR3 sequence is CASSFFSRPTDTQYF. The CDR3 bases are TGTGCCAGCAGCTTTTTTAGCAGGCCCACAGATACGCAGTATTTT.